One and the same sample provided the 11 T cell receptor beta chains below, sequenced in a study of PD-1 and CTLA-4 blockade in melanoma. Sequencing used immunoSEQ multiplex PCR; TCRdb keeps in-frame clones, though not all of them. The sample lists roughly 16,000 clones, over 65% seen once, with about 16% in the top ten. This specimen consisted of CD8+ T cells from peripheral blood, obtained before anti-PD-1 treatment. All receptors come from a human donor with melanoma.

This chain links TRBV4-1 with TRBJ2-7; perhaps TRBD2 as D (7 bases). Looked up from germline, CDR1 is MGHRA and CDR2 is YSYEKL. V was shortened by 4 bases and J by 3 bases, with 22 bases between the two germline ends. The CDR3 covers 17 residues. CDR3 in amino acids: CASSLRDNRDYNYEQYF. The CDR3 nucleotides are TGCGCCAGCAGCCTGAGGGATAACAGGGACTACAACTACGAGCAGTACTTC.

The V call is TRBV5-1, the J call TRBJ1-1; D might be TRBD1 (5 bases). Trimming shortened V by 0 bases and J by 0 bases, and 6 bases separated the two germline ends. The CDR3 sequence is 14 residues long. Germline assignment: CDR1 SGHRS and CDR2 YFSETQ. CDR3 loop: CASSLEGLNTEAFF. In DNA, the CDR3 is TGCGCCAGCAGCTTGGAGGGGCTGAACACTGAAGCTTTCTTT.

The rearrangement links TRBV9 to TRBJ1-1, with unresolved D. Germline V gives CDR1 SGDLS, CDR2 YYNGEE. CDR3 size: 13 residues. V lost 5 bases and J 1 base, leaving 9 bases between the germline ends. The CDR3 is CASSTFENTEAFF. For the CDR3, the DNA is TGTGCCAGCAGTACTTTTGAGAACACTGAAGCTTTCTTT.

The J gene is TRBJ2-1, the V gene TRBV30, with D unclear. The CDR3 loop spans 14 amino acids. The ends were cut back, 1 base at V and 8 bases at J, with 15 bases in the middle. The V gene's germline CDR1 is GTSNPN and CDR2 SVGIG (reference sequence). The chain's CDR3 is CAWSAVQSLDEQFF. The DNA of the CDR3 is TGTGCCTGGAGTGCGGTCCAATCCCTCGATGAGCAGTTCTTC.

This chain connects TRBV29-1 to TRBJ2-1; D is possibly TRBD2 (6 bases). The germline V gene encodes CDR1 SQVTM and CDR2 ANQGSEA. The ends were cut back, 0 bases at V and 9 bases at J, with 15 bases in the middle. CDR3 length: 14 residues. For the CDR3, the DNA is TGCAGCGTTGAAGATTCCCAGGGAGGAGGTGAGCAGTTCTTC. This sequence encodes CSVEDSQGGGEQFF.

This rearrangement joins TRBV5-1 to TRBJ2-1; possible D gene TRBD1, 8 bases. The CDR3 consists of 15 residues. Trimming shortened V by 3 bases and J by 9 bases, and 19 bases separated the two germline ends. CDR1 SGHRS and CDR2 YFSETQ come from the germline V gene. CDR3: CASSWSLNRGGEQFF. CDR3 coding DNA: TGCGCCAGCAGCTGGTCCCTCAACAGGGGGGGTGAGCAGTTCTTC.

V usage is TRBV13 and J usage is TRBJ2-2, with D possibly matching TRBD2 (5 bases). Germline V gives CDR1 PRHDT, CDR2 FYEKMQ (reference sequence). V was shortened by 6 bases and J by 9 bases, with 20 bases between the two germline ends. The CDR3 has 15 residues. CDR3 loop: CASRLTAEGFRELFF. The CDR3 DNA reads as TGTGCCAGCAGACTGACGGCCGAGGGTTTCCGGGAGCTGTTTTTT.

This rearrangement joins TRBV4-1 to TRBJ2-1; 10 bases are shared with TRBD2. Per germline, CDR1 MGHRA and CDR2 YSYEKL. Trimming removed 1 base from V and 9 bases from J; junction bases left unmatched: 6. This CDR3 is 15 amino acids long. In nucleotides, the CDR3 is TGCGCCAGCAGCCAAGTACAGGCTAGCGGGGGTGAGCAGTTCTTC. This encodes CASSQVQASGGEQFF.

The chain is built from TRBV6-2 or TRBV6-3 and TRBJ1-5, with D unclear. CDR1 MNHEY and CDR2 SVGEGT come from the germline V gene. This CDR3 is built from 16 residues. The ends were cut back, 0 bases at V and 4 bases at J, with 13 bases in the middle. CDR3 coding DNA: TGTGCCAGCAGTTACTCGAACGAAGGCGGGAATCAGCCCCAGCATTTT. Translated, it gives CASSYSNEGGNQPQHF.

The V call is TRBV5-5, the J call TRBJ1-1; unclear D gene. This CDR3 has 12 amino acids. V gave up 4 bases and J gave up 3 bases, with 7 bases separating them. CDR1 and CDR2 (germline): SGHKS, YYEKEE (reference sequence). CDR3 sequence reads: CASSPMDTEAFF. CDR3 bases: TGTGCCAGCAGCCCCATGGACACTGAAGCTTTCTTT.

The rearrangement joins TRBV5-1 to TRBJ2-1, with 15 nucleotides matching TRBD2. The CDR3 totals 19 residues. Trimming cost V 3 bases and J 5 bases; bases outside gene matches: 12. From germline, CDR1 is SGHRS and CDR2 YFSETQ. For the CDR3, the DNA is TGCGCCAGCAGCTCCCTGGGACTAGCGGGGGGCCATGGGAACAATGAGCAGTTCTTC. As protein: CASSSLGLAGGHGNNEQFF.